This T cell receptor beta chain emerged from a study of post-analysis software for immune sequencing data. This clonotype was seen repeatedly, ten times or more. The antigen remains unidentified. Every TCR beta cDNA library bore unique molecular identifiers. Via MiXCR, TCRdb re-called the PCR reads, giving one row per CDR3 protein. The sample carries fewer than 850,000 distinct CDR3 sequences, about 27% recorded once. V was shortened by 3 bases and J by 0 bases, with 10 bases between the two germline ends. This CDR3 is built from 15 residues. Per germline, CDR1 ENHRY and CDR2 SYGVKD. General study points: There were five or six TRBV segments more frequent in patients than controls, and TRBV5-6, TRBV5-1 and TRBV20-1 were among them.

The V and J genes are TRBV10-3 and TRBJ2-3, with D tentatively TRBD1 (6 bases). Sequenced input: blood. The clonotype originates from a girl aged 10-17 years with multiple sclerosis. CDR3 sequence (DNA): TGTGCCATCAGTGATCAGGGGCCTAGCACAGATACGCAGTATTTT. It translates to CAISDQGPSTDTQYF.